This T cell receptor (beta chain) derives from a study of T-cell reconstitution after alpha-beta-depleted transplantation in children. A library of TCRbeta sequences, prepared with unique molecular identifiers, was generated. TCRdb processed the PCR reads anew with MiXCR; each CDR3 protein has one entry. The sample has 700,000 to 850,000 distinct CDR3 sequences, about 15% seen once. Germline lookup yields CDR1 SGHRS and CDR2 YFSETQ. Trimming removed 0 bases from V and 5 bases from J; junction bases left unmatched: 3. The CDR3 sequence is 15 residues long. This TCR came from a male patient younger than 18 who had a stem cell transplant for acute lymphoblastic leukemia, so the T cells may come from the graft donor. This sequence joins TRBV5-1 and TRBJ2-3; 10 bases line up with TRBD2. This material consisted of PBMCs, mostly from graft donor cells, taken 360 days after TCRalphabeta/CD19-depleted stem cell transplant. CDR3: CASSLERLAGDTQYF. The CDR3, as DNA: TGCGCCAGCAGCTTGGAGCGACTAGCGGGAGATACGCAGTATTTT.